This T cell receptor (beta chain) was found in a study of metastatic and nonmetastatic thyroid tumors. Study as a whole: Repertoires from blood and tumor or nodule tissue of malignant and benign thyroid patients were compared.

Study outcomes and limitations: Within blood and tumor, benign nodules reportedly had significantly lower TCR beta diversity than malignant thyroid tumors did.

As regards this clone: What it recognizes is unknown.

Original analysis: Clinicopathological groups of papillary thyroid cancer showed CDR3 differences that were used to build a distant-metastasis classifier. TCRdb called clones again from the PCR reads with MiXCR. These V and J calls derive from TCRdb rather than the authors' analysis. The data show under 25,000 clones, over 20% seen once. Every patient underwent thyroid surgery untreated. The specimen was adjacent normal tissue. The TCR comes from a female donor with papillary thyroid cancer or a benign thyroid nodule (not recorded which). Some clones in this sample may be carry-over from other donors' samples.

The CDR3 bases are TGCGCCAGCGCCTCAGGGGTAGGTGAAAAACTGTTTTTT. The encoded protein is CASASGVGEKLFF. The V gene is TRBV5-1, the J gene TRBJ1-4; weak D call: TRBD1 (6 bases). The V gene lost 7 bases and the J gene lost 7 bases, with 14 bases spanning the gap. The CDR3 consists of 13 residues. Germline values: CDR1 SGHRS, CDR2 YFSETQ. Full variable domain (remainder filled in from reference TRBV5-1 and TRBJ1-4): KAGVTQTPRYLIKTRGQQVTLSCSPISGHRSVSWYQQTPGQGLQFLFEYFSETQRNKGNFPGRFSGRQFSNSRSEMNVSTLELGDSALYLCASASGVGEKLFFGSGTQLSVL.